This T cell receptor beta chain is from a study of blood T cell repertoires in COVID-19. Turning to the study itself: Samples representing acute and convalescent COVID-19 were sourced from the United States, Italy and Spain.

With 5 bases clipped from V and 0 bases from J, the junction kept 6 bases outside the gene matches. The CDR3 totals 15 residues. Germline V gene sequence: CDR1 SGHTA, CDR2 FQGNSA. Profiling relied on immunoSEQ multiplex PCR, and the TCRdb table lists in-frame clones only, not all of them. The sample gives around 320,000 clones, 90% to 95% of which show up once; around 3.9% is in the top ten. The sequenced sample consisted of PBMCs or T cells enriched from blood (not recorded which). The chain has TRBV7-2 and TRBJ2-7, with 8 bases lining up with TRBD2. The TCR sequence derives from a woman aged 25 to 45 who had been exposed to COVID-19. In DNA, the CDR3 is TGTGCCAGCAGCCCCCAGCGGGGGAGCTCCTACGAGCAGTACTTC. It translates to CASSPQRGSSYEQYF.